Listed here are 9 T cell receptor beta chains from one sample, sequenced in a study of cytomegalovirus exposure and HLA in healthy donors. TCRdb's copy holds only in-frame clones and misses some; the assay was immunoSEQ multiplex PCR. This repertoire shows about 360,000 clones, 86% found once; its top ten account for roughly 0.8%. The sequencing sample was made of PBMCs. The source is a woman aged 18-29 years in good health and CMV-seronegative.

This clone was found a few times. The CDR3 region has the DNA TGTGCCAGCAGTTCAACGGGACAGGGCTACGAGCAGTACTTC. Protein product: CASSSTGQGYEQYF. J is TRBJ2-7 and V is TRBV28; TRBD1 aligns across 9 bases. The CDR3 loop spans 14 amino acids. V lost 4 bases, J lost 3 bases, and 4 bases stayed unmatched. CDR1 and CDR2 (germline): MDHEN, SYDVKM.

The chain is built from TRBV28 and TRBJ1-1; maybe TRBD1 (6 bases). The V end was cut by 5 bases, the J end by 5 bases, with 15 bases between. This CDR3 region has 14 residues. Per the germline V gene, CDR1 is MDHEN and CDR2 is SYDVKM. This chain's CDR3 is CASSEPGEGTEAFF. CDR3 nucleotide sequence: TGTGCCAGCAGTGAACCAGGGGAGGGGACTGAAGCTTTCTTT.

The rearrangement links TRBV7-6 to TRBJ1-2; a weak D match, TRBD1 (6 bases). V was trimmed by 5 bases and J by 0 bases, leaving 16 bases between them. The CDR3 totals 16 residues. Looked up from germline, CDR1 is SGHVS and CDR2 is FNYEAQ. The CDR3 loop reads CASSPSLDRPNYGYTF. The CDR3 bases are TGTGCCAGCAGCCCATCTCTGGACAGACCTAACTATGGCTACACCTTC.

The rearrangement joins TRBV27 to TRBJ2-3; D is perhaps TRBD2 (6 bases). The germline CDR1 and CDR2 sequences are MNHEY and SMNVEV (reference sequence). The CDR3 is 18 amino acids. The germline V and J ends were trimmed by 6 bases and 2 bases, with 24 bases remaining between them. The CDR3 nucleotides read TGTGCCAGCAGACCTATGCCGATTGGAGGGAAAGCCACAGATACGCAGTATTTT. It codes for CASRPMPIGGKATDTQYF.

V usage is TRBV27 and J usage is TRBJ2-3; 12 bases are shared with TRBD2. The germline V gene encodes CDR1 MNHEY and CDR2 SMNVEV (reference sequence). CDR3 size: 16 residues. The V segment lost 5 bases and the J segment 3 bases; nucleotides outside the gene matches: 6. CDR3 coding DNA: TGTGCCAGCAGTGCACTAGCGGGGGGCCCTACAGATACGCAGTATTTT. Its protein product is CASSALAGGPTDTQYF.

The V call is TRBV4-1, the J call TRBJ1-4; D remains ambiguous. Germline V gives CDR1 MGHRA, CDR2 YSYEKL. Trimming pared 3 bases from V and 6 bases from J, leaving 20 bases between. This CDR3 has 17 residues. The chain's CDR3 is CASSHAPAIVGDEKLFF. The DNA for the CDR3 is TGCGCCAGCAGCCACGCCCCGGCAATTGTCGGGGATGAAAAACTGTTTTTT.

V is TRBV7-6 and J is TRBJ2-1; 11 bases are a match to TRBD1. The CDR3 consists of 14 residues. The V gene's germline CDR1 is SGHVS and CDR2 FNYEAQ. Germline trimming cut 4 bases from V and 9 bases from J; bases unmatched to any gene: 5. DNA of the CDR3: TGTGCCAGCAGCTCCGGACAGGGGGCTCGTGAGCAGTTCTTC. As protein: CASSSGQGAREQFF.

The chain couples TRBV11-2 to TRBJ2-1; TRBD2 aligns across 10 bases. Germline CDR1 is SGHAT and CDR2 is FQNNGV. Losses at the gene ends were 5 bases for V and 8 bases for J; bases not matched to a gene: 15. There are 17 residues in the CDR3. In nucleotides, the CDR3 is TGTGCCAGCAGCCCCGGGGGGCGGAGCGGGAGGGCCGATGAGCAGTTCTTC. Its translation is CASSPGGRSGRADEQFF.

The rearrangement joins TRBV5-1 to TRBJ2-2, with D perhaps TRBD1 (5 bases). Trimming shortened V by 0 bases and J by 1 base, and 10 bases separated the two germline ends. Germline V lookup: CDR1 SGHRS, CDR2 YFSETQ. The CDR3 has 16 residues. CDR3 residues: CASSLVGAKNTGELFF. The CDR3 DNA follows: TGCGCCAGCAGCTTGGTTGGGGCGAAGAACACCGGGGAGCTGTTTTTT.